The present T cell receptor (beta chain) was sequenced within a study of tumor-infiltrating lymphocytes in primary liver carcinoma. Study observations and caveats: Tumors reached a significantly greater top-250-clone fraction than blood did (p = 0.039). Bulk unsorted sampling precluded comparing CD4+ and CD8+ repertoires.

A constant-region primer served to make TCR beta cDNA from roughly 500 ng total RNA. Library construction for TCR beta comprised three nested multiplex PCR rounds performed with slightly modified ARM-PCR. Using its own MiXCR run on the multiplex PCR reads, TCRdb lists one record per CDR3 protein. The sample lists approximately 330,000 distinct CDR3 sequences, roughly two thirds occurring once. The authors took blood RNA from unsorted whole blood and also extracted germline DNA. There are a few counts of this clonotype. Antigen: not known. This could be a read error, since a much larger clone is one nucleotide away. This clonotype was obtained from a middle-aged man with primary liver carcinoma and hepatitis B virus infection. Sequenced material: peripheral blood.

As DNA, the CDR3 is TGCAGCGTTGACGGGGACGGAGTCTACGAGCAGTACTTC. Its protein product is CSVDGDGVYEQYF. V usage is TRBV29-1 and J usage is TRBJ2-7; D may correspond to TRBD1 or TRBD2 (5 bases each). V dropped 3 bases and J dropped 3 bases, with 12 bases sitting between them. This CDR3 contains 13 residues. The germline V gene has CDR1 SQVTM and CDR2 ANQGSEA.